This T cell receptor (beta chain) was retrieved from a study of blood T cell repertoires in COVID-19. Only in-frame clones appear in the TCRdb table, and some are missing; sequencing was by immunoSEQ multiplex PCR. The data contain tens of thousands of clones, approximately 81% of them seen just once; the ten biggest clones take up 15% to 20%. The CDR3 length is 15 residues. Per germline, CDR1 SGHDT and CDR2 YYEEEE. V lost 1 base to trimming and J lost 2 bases, with 10 bases between them. The TCR comes from a woman aged 60-75 years with acute or convalescent COVID-19. Sample: peripheral blood. The rearrangement links TRBV5-6 to TRBJ1-3; tentative D call: TRBD1 (5 bases). CDR3 protein: CASSLPRVTGNTIYF. In DNA form, the CDR3 reads TGTGCCAGCAGCTTGCCCAGGGTAACTGGAAACACCATATATTTT. Full variable domain (remainder filled in from reference TRBV5-6 and TRBJ1-3): DAGVTQSPTHLIKTRGQQVTLRCSPKSGHDTVSWYQQALGQGPQFIFQYYEEEERQRGNFPDRFSGHQFPNYSSELNVNALLLGDSALYLCASSLPRVTGNTIYFGEGSWLTVV.